Below are 21 T cell receptor beta chains sequenced from a single sample in a study of T cells in Graves' hyperthyroidism and ophthalmopathy. From RNA transcripts, TCR beta CDR3 regions were amplified. The HTBI set primed first-round TCR CDR3 RT-PCR. A single record per CDR3 protein comes from TCRdb applying MiXCR to the multiplex PCR reads. The repertoire has 450,000 to 650,000 distinct CDR3 sequences, 11% to 15% of them found once; the top ten carry roughly 7%. Sequenced: blood. The receptor source for this set is a young woman with Graves' ophthalmopathy.

V and J are TRBV24-1 and TRBJ2-1; D is perhaps TRBD1 (6 bases). The CDR3 is made up of 15 amino acids. The germline V gene has CDR1 KGHDR and CDR2 SFDVKD. V dropped 4 bases and J dropped 3 bases, with 12 bases sitting between them. The CDR3 here is CATSDSTGHYNEQFF. The CDR3 region has the DNA TGTGCCACCAGTGACTCAACAGGGCACTACAATGAGCAGTTCTTC.

This clonotype has a count of ten or more. This chain connects TRBV30 to TRBJ2-5; no reliable D call. CDR1 is GTSNPN and CDR2 is SVGIG in the germline V gene (reference sequence). This CDR3 contains 14 residues. Trimming shortened V by 4 bases and J by 1 base, and 13 bases separated the two germline ends. The CDR3 DNA reads as TGTGCCTGGAACTTGGGCCTTTCCCAAGAGACCCAGTACTTC. This gives the protein CAWNLGLSQETQYF.

The V gene is TRBV20-1, the J gene TRBJ2-7, with D tentatively TRBD2 (7 bases). From germline, CDR1 is DFQATT and CDR2 SNEGSKA (reference sequence). V was cut by 5 bases and J by 0 bases, with 14 bases left in between. The CDR3 runs to 14 residues. This CDR3 reads CSAEVGGGSYEQYF. As DNA, the CDR3 is TGCAGTGCTGAAGTGGGAGGGGGCTCCTACGAGCAGTACTTC.

There are many counts of this clonotype. The chain recombines TRBV11-2 with TRBJ2-1, with 8 bases lining up with TRBD1. CDR3 size: 17 residues. Germline-derived CDR1 and CDR2 are SGHAT and FQNNGV. Trimming at V came to 5 bases and at J to 2 bases, leaving 11 bases not matched to a gene. The CDR3 sequence is CASSLVGWDRTYNEQFF. The CDR3 DNA reads as TGTGCCAGCAGCCTCGTCGGGTGGGACAGGACCTACAATGAGCAGTTCTTC.

This clonotype has a count of ten or more. This chain joins TRBV11-3 and TRBJ1-1; possible D gene TRBD1, 5 bases. Germline loops: CDR1 SGHNT, CDR2 YENEEA. The CDR3 spans 13 residues. Between the trimmed V and J ends, which lost 5 bases and 0 bases, there was a span of 7 bases. This CDR3 is CASSATVNTEAFF. The CDR3 DNA follows: TGTGCCAGCAGCGCGACAGTGAACACTGAAGCTTTCTTT.

Many counts were recorded for this clonotype. The V and J genes are TRBV7-2 and TRBJ1-1, with a tentative D call TRBD1 (5 bases). CDR3 size: 17 residues. Germline V gives CDR1 SGHTA, CDR2 FQGNSA. V shed 5 bases and J shed 0 bases, with 19 bases lying between them. Here the CDR3 reads CASSLSWGHPMNTEAFF. The DNA for the CDR3 is TGTGCCAGCAGCCTTAGTTGGGGCCACCCCATGAACACTGAAGCTTTCTTT.

This clonotype was seen ten or more times. The rearrangement links TRBV2 to TRBJ2-1; D may be TRBD1 or TRBD2 (5 bases each). This CDR3 comprises 15 residues. Germline V gene lookup returns CDR1 SNHLY and CDR2 FYNNEI. V was trimmed by 6 bases and J by 0 bases, leaving 12 bases between them. Here the CDR3 DNA reads TGTGCCAGCAGGGCCGGGACGCTCTCCTACAATGAGCAGTTCTTC. It is translated as CASRAGTLSYNEQFF.

The chain joins TRBV20-1 to TRBJ2-1; 10 bases map to TRBD1. In germline, CDR1 is DFQATT, CDR2 SNEGSKA (reference sequence). The CDR3 runs 13 residues. V gave up 7 bases and J gave up 4 bases; unmatched junction bases: 4. The chain's CDR3 is CSGGTGVYNEQFF. The CDR3 nucleotides are TGCAGTGGCGGGACAGGGGTATACAATGAGCAGTTCTTC.

At least ten counts were recorded for this clonotype. The chain joins TRBV20-1 to TRBJ2-1; D call uncertain. The germline gives CDR1 DFQATT, CDR2 SNEGSKA (reference sequence). The CDR3 consists of 15 residues. V dropped 0 bases and J dropped 4 bases, with 13 bases sitting between them. The CDR3 sequence is CSARDMGRTYNEQFF. The CDR3 DNA sequence: TGCAGTGCTAGAGATATGGGCAGAACTTACAATGAGCAGTTCTTC.

Ten or more counts support this clonotype. J is TRBJ1-2 and V is TRBV12-3 or TRBV12-4; a weak D match, TRBD1 (5 bases). V was cut by 6 bases and J by 0 bases, with 8 bases left in between. CDR3 length equals 13 residues. The CDR3 nucleotides read TGTGCCAGCAGGGGGGTTACTAACTATGGCTACACCTTC. Translation: CASRGVTNYGYTF.

CDR3 amino acids: CASSLGRDPTYTDTQYF. The CDR3 nucleotides read TGTGCCAGCAGTTTGGGCAGGGACCCAACCTACACAGATACGCAGTATTTT. The J gene is TRBJ2-3, the V gene TRBV28; either TRBD1 or TRBD2 may supply D (5 bases each). The CDR3 extends over 17 amino acids. V was shortened by 3 bases and J by 2 bases, with 18 bases between the two germline ends. Germline values: CDR1 MDHEN, CDR2 SYDVKM.

The chain uses TRBV20-1 and TRBJ2-3; TRBD2 agrees at 8 bases. The CDR3 runs 16 residues. V shed 3 bases, J shed 2 bases, and the junction held 10 bases outside the gene matches. CDR1 and CDR2 (germline): DFQATT, SNEGSKA (reference sequence). CDR3 region: CSARSPSGSITDTQYF. The CDR3 coding sequence is TGCAGTGCTAGGTCCCCTAGCGGGTCCATCACAGATACGCAGTATTTT.

The chain employs TRBV9 and TRBJ2-3; 8 positions agree with TRBD2. The CDR3 spans 18 residues. CDR1 and CDR2 from the germline V gene are SGDLS and YYNGEE. V was clipped by 4 bases and J by 3 bases; unmatched bases: 16. The CDR3 protein is CASSSPGERERRTDTQYF. DNA for the CDR3: TGTGCCAGCAGCTCCCCGGGGGAGCGGGAGAGGAGGACAGATACGCAGTATTTT.

There are a few counts of this clonotype. V gene TRBV27 combines with J gene TRBJ2-7, with 9 bases fitting TRBD1. CDR1 is MNHEY, CDR2 SMNVEV, per germline (reference sequence). CDR3 length: 15 residues. After removal of 5 bases from V and 3 bases from J, the junction contained 8 bases not matched to a gene. The DNA of the CDR3 is TGTGCCAGCAGTCTAGCCGGGACAGGGATCTACGAGCAGTACTTC. It specifies CASSLAGTGIYEQYF.

This clonotype came up many times. This rearrangement joins TRBV7-3 to TRBJ1-1; a possible D gene is TRBD1 (6 bases). V lost 1 base, J lost 3 bases, and 30 bases lay in between. CDR1 and CDR2 from the germline V gene are SGHTA and FQGTGA. This CDR3 comprises 21 residues. The CDR3 nucleotides read TGTGCCAGCAGCTTAATGCCCCCGGGACGCCAGGGGCGGACTTTAGACACTGAAGCTTTCTTT. Its translation is CASSLMPPGRQGRTLDTEAFF.

This clonotype was seen at least ten times. V and J are TRBV4-1 and TRBJ2-1; D call uncertain. The V gene's germline CDR1 is MGHRA and CDR2 YSYEKL. The CDR3 spans 15 residues. V was shortened by 0 bases and J by 0 bases, with 6 bases between the two germline ends. In DNA form, the CDR3 reads TGCGCCAGCAGCCAAGATCTAAGCTCCTACAATGAGCAGTTCTTC. Translated: CASSQDLSSYNEQFF.

This clonotype was picked up many times. V gene TRBV18 combines with J gene TRBJ1-1, with D possibly matching TRBD1 (6 bases). Germline CDR1 is KGHSH and CDR2 is LQKENI. This CDR3 comprises 15 residues. V dropped 4 bases and J dropped 5 bases, with 17 bases sitting between them. Here the CDR3 DNA reads TGTGCCAGCTCACTGACAGGCGCGTTTGGTACTGAAGCTTTCTTT. This gives the protein CASSLTGAFGTEAFF.

The sample holds many counts of this clonotype. Here the CDR3 DNA reads TGTGCCAGCAGCCGACTGGCTAGCACAGATACGCAGTATTTT. Encoded protein: CASSRLASTDTQYF. J is TRBJ2-3 and V is TRBV3-1; D is ambiguous. Germline V gene lookup returns CDR1 LGHDT and CDR2 YNNKEL (reference sequence). V was cut by 4 bases and J by 0 bases, with 8 bases left in between. The CDR3 is made up of 14 amino acids.

This clonotype was detected ten times or more. The genes are TRBV20-1 and TRBJ2-2; no clear D gene. CDR3 size: 16 residues. V was clipped by 1 base and J by 0 bases, with 12 bases between them. CDR1 and CDR2 (germline): DFQATT, SNEGSKA (reference sequence). The CDR3 DNA reads as TGCAGTGCTAGAGTCTCGGGTCCCGCGAACACCGGGGAGCTGTTTTTT. Amino acid sequence: CSARVSGPANTGELFF.

Note on this clonotype: This clone may be a read error of a much larger clone one base away. The rearrangement links TRBV10-1 to TRBJ2-1; TRBD2 agrees at 13 bases. V lost 6 bases to trimming and J lost 6 bases; unmatched junction nucleotides: 11. Germline CDR1 WNHNN, CDR2 SYGVQD (reference sequence). CDR3 length equals 17 residues. CDR3 loop: CASRGLAGVPSTNEQFF. The CDR3 coding sequence is TGCGCCAGCAGAGGACTAGCGGGGGTCCCCTCTACCAATGAGCAGTTCTTC.

A single count supports this clonotype. A much larger clone is a single base away; this may be a read error. V gene TRBV12-3 or TRBV12-4 combines with J gene TRBJ1-5; D not certain. The CDR3 is 15 residues long. The CDR3 coding sequence is TGTGTCGGCAGTTTGCAGGCCTTTAGCAATCAGCCCCAGCATTTT. Its translation: CVGSLQAFSNQPQHF.